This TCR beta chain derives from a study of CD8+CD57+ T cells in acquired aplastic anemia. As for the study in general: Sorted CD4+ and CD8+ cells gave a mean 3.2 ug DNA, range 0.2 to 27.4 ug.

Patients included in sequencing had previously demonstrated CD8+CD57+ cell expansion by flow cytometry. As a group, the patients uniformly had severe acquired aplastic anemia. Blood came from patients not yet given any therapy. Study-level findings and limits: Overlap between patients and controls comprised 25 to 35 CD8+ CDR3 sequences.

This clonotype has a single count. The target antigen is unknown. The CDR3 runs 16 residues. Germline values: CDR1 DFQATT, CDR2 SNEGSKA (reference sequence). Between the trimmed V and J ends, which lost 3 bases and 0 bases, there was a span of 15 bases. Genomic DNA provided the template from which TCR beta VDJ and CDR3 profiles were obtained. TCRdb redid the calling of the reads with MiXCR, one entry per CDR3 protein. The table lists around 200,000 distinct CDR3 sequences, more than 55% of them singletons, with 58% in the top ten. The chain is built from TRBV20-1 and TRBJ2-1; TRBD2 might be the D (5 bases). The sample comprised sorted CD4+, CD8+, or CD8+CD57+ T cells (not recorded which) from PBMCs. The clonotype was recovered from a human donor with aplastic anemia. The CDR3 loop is CSASVVSGSSYNEQFF. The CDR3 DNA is TGCAGTGCTAGCGTCGTCAGCGGTAGCTCCTACAATGAGCAGTTCTTC.